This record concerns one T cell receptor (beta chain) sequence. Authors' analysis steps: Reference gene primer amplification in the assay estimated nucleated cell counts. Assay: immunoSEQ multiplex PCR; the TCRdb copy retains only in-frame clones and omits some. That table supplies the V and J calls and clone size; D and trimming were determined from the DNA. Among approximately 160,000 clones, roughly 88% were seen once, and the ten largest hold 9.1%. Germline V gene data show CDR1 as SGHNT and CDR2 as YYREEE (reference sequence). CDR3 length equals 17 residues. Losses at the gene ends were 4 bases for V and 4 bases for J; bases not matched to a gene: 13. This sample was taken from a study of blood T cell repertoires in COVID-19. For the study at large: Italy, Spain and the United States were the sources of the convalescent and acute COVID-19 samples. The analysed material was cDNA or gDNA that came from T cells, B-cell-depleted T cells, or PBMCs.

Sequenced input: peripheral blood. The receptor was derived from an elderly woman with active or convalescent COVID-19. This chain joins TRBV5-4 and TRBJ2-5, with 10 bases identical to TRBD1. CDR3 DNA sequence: TGTGCCAGCAGCCCCCGGGCCGGGACAGGGGAGGGAGAGACCCAGTACTTC. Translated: CASSPRAGTGEGETQYF.